This TCR beta chain was captured by sequencing in a study of shared clonotypes between healthy human individuals. V was shortened by 4 bases and J by 3 bases, with 7 bases between the two germline ends. Germline lookup yields CDR1 MNHNS and CDR2 SASEGT. The length of the CDR3 is 12 residues. Comments on this clone: The sample has other DNA sequences that encode this CDR3 too.

The data were produced by immunoSEQ multiplex PCR, yet TCRdb's version contains in-frame clones alone and is incomplete. This sample has 2 million to 2.5 million clones; 90% to 95% occur once, and the top ten carry under 0.45%. The source material was naive CD4+ T cells from PBMCs. Subset in this sample: CD45RA+ positively selected. The chain joins TRBV6-1 to TRBJ2-7, with no clear D. This receptor was identified in a man between 18 and 29 years old in good health. Some clones in this sample may be carry-over from other donors' samples. The CDR3 DNA follows: TGTGCCAGCAGTGTGGGCTACTACGAGCAGTACTTC. It is translated as CASSVGYYEQYF.